This T cell receptor (beta chain) was captured by sequencing in a study of T cell changes during pregnancy in multiple sclerosis. Sequencing used immunoSEQ multiplex PCR; TCRdb keeps in-frame clones, though not all of them. This table has tens of thousands of clones, approximately 91% appearing once. CDR3 length: 12 residues. V lost 4 bases and J lost 8, with 9 bases in between. The germline gives CDR1 LNHDA, CDR2 SQIVND (reference sequence). This specimen consisted of peripheral blood, obtained before pregnancy. The J gene is TRBJ1-5, the V gene TRBV19, with no clear D. The origin of this receptor is a female donor with multiple sclerosis, enrolled in a pregnancy study. The CDR3 loop reads CASSTGFEPQHF. The CDR3 DNA reads as TGTGCCAGTAGTACAGGTTTTGAGCCCCAGCATTTT.